This is a list of T cell receptor beta chains from one sample in a study of low-dose radiotherapy and immunotherapy resistance in tumors. TCRdb ran MiXCR on the reads and lists one entry per CDR3 protein. The profile shows fewer than 50,000 distinct CDR3 sequences, around a quarter of them singletons. This specimen was PBMCs, taken after low-dose radiotherapy plus immunotherapy. Receptors were obtained from a male donor with prostate cancer. Both conserved end residues are part of each CDR3. The order of the fields is J gene, V gene, clone size, D gene, CDR3 DNA, CDR3 protein. D genes are given only for firm matches. Expanded clones get a size class; other rows say once, few or many, or leave the size out.

>TRBJ1-4|TRBV12-3/TRBV12-4|many|TRBD1
TGTGCCAGCATTTACCAGGGGGCCCCGGAGGAAAAACTGTTTTTT
CASIYQGAPEEKLFF
>TRBJ2-1|TRBV20-1|once|TRBD1
TGCAGTGCCCACTATGGGGACAGGGTGCATAATGAGCAGTTCTTC
CSAHYGDRVHNEQFF
>TRBJ2-5|TRBV25-1|-|-
TGTGCCAGCAGTCGGGGAGAAAAGACCCAGTACTTC
CASSRGEKTQYF
>TRBJ2-7|TRBV5-6|many|-
TGTGCCAGCAGCTTGGGGGAACTAAGATTAAGCTCCTACGAGCAGTACTTC
CASSLGELRLSSYEQYF
>TRBJ2-4|TRBV7-2|many|-
TGTGCCAGCAGCCCGAAAATACAGGACATTCAGTACTTC
CASSPKIQDIQYF
>TRBJ1-5|TRBV3-1|few|-
TGTGCCAGCAGCCAAGGTGCTGGGGGCGGACAGCCCCAGCATTTT
CASSQGAGGGQPQHF
>TRBJ2-7|TRBV5-6|-|-
TGTGCCAGCAGCGAAACCAGTGAACCCTACGAGCAGTACTTC
CASSETSEPYEQYF
>TRBJ1-6|TRBV6-6|many|-
TGTGCCAGCAGTGACCTATCCTATAATTCACCCCTCCACTTT
CASSDLSYNSPLHF
>TRBJ2-7|TRBV20-1|-|-
TGCAGTGCTCGCCCAGGGTACGAGCAGTACTTC
CSARPGYEQYF
>TRBJ2-7|TRBV20-1|few|-
TGCAGTGCTATTGACAGGAGCTCCTACGAGCAGTACTTC
CSAIDRSSYEQYF
>TRBJ2-1|TRBV15|many|TRBD1
TGTGCCACCAGCATGGACAGGGGCCTATACAATGAGCAGTTCTTC
CATSMDRGLYNEQFF
>TRBJ2-7|TRBV10-3|many|-
TGTGCCATCAGTGAGTCCTGGGTTACTGAGCAGTACTTC
CAISESWVTEQYF
>TRBJ2-1|TRBV24-1|many|TRBD2
TGTGCCACCAGTGATCCCGGGACTAGCGGGTTCTATGAGCAGTTCTTC
CATSDPGTSGFYEQFF
>TRBJ2-5|TRBV29-1|-|-
TGCAGCGCAAGGAATCAAGAGACCCAGTACTTC
CSARNQETQYF
>TRBJ1-1|TRBV28|many|-
TGTGCCAGCAGTTTGGGCGGGGCAGGATTGGACACTGAAGCTTTCTTT
CASSLGGAGLDTEAFF
>TRBJ2-5|TRBV5-1|many|TRBD1
TGCGCCAGCAGGCTGGCTCCGGGACAGGGGGCTGAGACCCAGTACTTC
CASRLAPGQGAETQYF
>TRBJ1-2|TRBV4-1|many|TRBD1
TGCGCCAGCAGCCAAGACCGGACAGGGGATGGCTACACCTTC
CASSQDRTGDGYTF
>TRBJ2-4|TRBV28|many|-
TGTGCCAGCAGCCGGGACGGAGCCAAAAACATTCAGTACTTC
CASSRDGAKNIQYF
>TRBJ2-7|TRBV6-5|many|TRBD1
TGTGCCAGCAGTTACAAAGGGACAGGGGTGTCGGCCTACGAGCAGTACTTC
CASSYKGTGVSAYEQYF
>TRBJ2-7|TRBV20-1|medium-sized|TRBD2
TGCAGTGCTAGAGTGGGGCGGGAGGGTTTCTCCTACGAGCAGTACTTC
CSARVGREGFSYEQYF
>TRBJ1-5|TRBV20-1|many|TRBD1
TGCAGTGCTAGACCCATAGACAGGGAGAGCAATCAGCCCCAGCATTTT
CSARPIDRESNQPQHF
>TRBJ2-7|TRBV3-1|many|-
TGTGCCAGCAGCCAAGACAGGGTTGGCGAGCAGTACTTC
CASSQDRVGEQYF
>TRBJ1-2|TRBV28|few|-
TGTGCCAGCAGTTTGAACAGCAAGGCGGGCTACACCTTC
CASSLNSKAGYTF